The sequence of this T cell receptor beta chain was determined in a study of blood T cell repertoires in COVID-19 (dated by TCRdb to 2018 to 2021). Regarding the complete study: Collaborator samples came from the United States, Italy and Spain and covered acute and convalescent phases of COVID-19. The material from the prospective study consisted of cDNA or gDNA derived from T cells, B-cell-depleted T cells, or PBMCs. Subjects who had been exposed to COVID-19, were actively infected with it, or had recovered from it provided the deeply sampled blood TCRbeta repertoires that made up the dataset. A freely available public database, intended as a resource for researchers studying the immune response to SARS-CoV-2, is where the repertoires were released. Samples were obtained from the ongoing ImmuneRACE study (first 160 participants) and from about 1,300 subjects provided by 6 global collaborators. The sample metadata nearly always contained a de-identified subject ID, COVID-19 status, age in years and sex. HLA class I and class II types, where available, came from metadata supplied by the sample provider rather than from assay-based typing.

Here is what the overall study found, with its caveats: The amount of clinical and demographic metadata varied by source and participant and was provided uncurated.

Each collaborating institution followed its own protocols to collect whole blood in K2EDTA tubes. For TCRbeta analysis, collaborators shipped samples in one of three forms: frozen whole blood, isolated PBMCs, or DNA extracted from either of those sample types. The CDR3 runs 17 residues from the cysteine to the phenylalanine. Only the CDR3 part of the read is kept: 51 bases, read in frame from the first base. Germline trimming amounts to 0 bases on V and 8 bases on J, with 14 as the count of junction bases outside the gene matches. For CDR1 and CDR2, the germline V gene lists SGHRS and YFSETQ. The sample holds a few counts of this clone. Its target antigen remains unknown. No qualities accompany the bases; no much larger clone lies one base away. TCRbeta CDR3 regions were amplified from genomic DNA by means of the immunoSEQ Assay, a bias-controlled multiplex PCR. From the authors' description of their analysis: The number of nucleated cells in each sample was estimated from the amplification of reference gene primers within the assay. Sequence reads were collapsed and filtered to measure the absolute abundance of every unique TCRbeta CDR3 rearrangement. Productive Simpson clonality was computed per sample as the square root of Simpson's diversity index over productive rearrangements. TCRdb provides this immuneACCESS table in a form limited to in-frame rearrangements. Some clones are lacking; in checked studies, under half of them reflect an unresolved V gene, and why the rest are absent is not known. Clone size and V and J calls were adopted from that table, with D and trimming inferred from the DNA. The sample records 140,000 to 150,000 clones, about four fifths of which are singletons. Together, the top ten hold around 15% of the sample.

The chain joins TRBV5-1 to TRBJ1-2, with TRBD1 identical over 9 junction bases. The receptor was isolated from a human donor with acute or convalescent COVID-19. The donor label of this sample is uncertain. The specimen was peripheral blood. The nucleotide sequence is TGCGCCAGCAGCTTGGACGTGGACAGGGGCCGCACAGGGGGCTACACCTTC. Its product reads: CASSLDVDRGRTGGYTF.